The text below deals with one T cell receptor beta chain. Preparing the TCRbeta library involved the use of unique molecular identifiers. TCRdb called the PCR reads again in MiXCR, with one record for every CDR3 protein. The sample holds about 500,000 distinct CDR3 sequences, roughly 33% seen once. Looked up from germline, CDR1 is SGHRS and CDR2 is YFSETQ. The CDR3 covers 14 residues. Trimming took 3 bases from V and 5 from J, leaving 14 bases between them. These data belong to a study of T-cell reconstitution after alpha-beta-depleted transplantation in children. The chain has TRBV5-1 and TRBJ1-2, with D possibly being TRBD1 (5 bases). The clonotype comes from a human donor who donated a stem cell graft to a child with aplastic anemia. Here the sequenced sample was PBMCs from the stem cell graft donor, taken from the stem cell graft. The CDR3 protein is CASSSEGRTYGYTF. DNA of the CDR3: TGCGCCAGCAGCTCAGAGGGCAGGACATATGGCTACACCTTC.